The next 15 T cell receptor beta chains were all read from a single sample in a study of memory CD4+ T cells and cytomegalovirus serostatus. Method: immunoSEQ multiplex PCR; TCRdb's copy keeps in-frame clones and lacks some. The sample lists under 55,000 clones, more than 70% occurring once. Single viable CD3+CD4+CD8-CD45RO+ cells were sorted as the memory CD4+ T cells. The sequenced sample consisted of memory CD4+ T cells from blood. These receptors all stem from an adult in good health and CMV-seropositive.

This clone was seen only a few times. This sequence joins TRBV29-1 and TRBJ2-3, with 11 nucleotides matching TRBD2. J gave up 0 bases and V 8 bases, and 7 bases lay outside the gene matches. The CDR3 runs to 15 residues. Germline V gene lookup returns CDR1 SQVTM and CDR2 ANQGSEA. This CDR3 is CSLRTSGYSTDTQYF. The CDR3 coding sequence is TGCAGCTTGAGGACTAGCGGGTATAGCACAGATACGCAGTATTTT.

The chain recombines TRBV10-3 with TRBJ2-1, with D hard to call. Trimming took 3 bases from V and 5 from J, leaving 8 bases between them. CDR3 length: 13 residues. Per the germline V gene, CDR1 is ENHRY and CDR2 is SYGVKD. DNA for the CDR3: TGTGCCATCAGTGAATTTGAGGACAATGAGCAGTTCTTC. Translation: CAISEFEDNEQFF.

V gene TRBV29-1 combines with J gene TRBJ2-7, with a possible D match to TRBD2 (7 bases). Per germline, CDR1 SQVTM and CDR2 ANQGSEA. The CDR3 spans 13 residues. The V gene lost 6 bases and the J gene lost 5 bases, with 17 bases spanning the gap. The CDR3 DNA follows: TGCAGCGTCGAGGGGAGGGGGGTCCACGAGCAGTACTTC. Its protein product is CSVEGRGVHEQYF.

Details on this clone: Germline is not matched at one junction end, which may reflect a read error. CDR3 region: CASSLWGSVETQYF. CDR3 DNA: TGTGCTAGCAGCTTATGGGGAAGTGTAGAGACCCAGTACTTC. The chain is built from TRBV7-7 and TRBJ2-5; D is ambiguous. The CDR3 is 14 residues long. Looked up from germline, CDR1 is SSHAT and CDR2 is FNYEAQ (reference sequence).

CDR3 bases: TGTGCCAGCAGCTTTGAAGGGTACACTGAAGCTTTCTTT. This sequence encodes CASSFEGYTEAFF. The gene calls are TRBV11-1 and TRBJ1-1, with no clear D. Germline V lookup: CDR1 SGHAT, CDR2 FQDESV (reference sequence). Trimming took off 3 bases at V and 3 bases at J, with 8 bases between the two ends. CDR3 length equals 13 residues.

This clone turned up a few times. The V and J genes are TRBV4-1 and TRBJ1-4; D is uncertain. Trimming took 2 bases from V and 8 from J, leaving 21 bases between them. The germline CDR1 and CDR2 sequences are MGHRA and YSYEKL. The CDR3 extends over 17 amino acids. The CDR3 nucleotides read TGCGCCAGCAGCCAACGGGGTTCGGCCACCTCGGTAGAAAAACTGTTTTTT. It specifies CASSQRGSATSVEKLFF.

The chain couples TRBV5-1 to TRBJ2-1; TRBD1 matches 9 bases. CDR3 size: 15 residues. CDR1 SGHRS and CDR2 YFSETQ come from the germline V gene. The trim removed 2 bases at V and 4 bases at J, leaving 4 bases unmatched. The CDR3 coding sequence is TGCGCCAGCAGCTTTTCGGGACAGGGTTACAATGAGCAGTTCTTC. This sequence encodes CASSFSGQGYNEQFF.

The V gene is TRBV10-2, the J gene TRBJ2-7; D possibly corresponds to TRBD2 (6 bases). The CDR3 totals 15 residues. The germline CDR1 and CDR2 sequences are WSHSY and SAAADI. V shed 0 bases and J shed 9 bases, with 18 bases lying between them. Written as DNA, the CDR3 is TGCGCCAGCAGTGAGTCGGGGGGAGACGAGACCGCGCAGTACTTC. This codes for CASSESGGDETAQYF.

The rearrangement uses TRBV2 and TRBJ2-7; 7 bases agree with TRBD2. The germline V gene has CDR1 SNHLY and CDR2 FYNNEI. This CDR3 region has 14 residues. The J segment lost 3 bases and the V segment lost 6 bases, leaving 8 bases of the junction unmatched. The CDR3 bases are TGTGCCAGCAGGACAAGGCGGGAGCTCTACGAGCAGTACTTC. Translation gives CASRTRRELYEQYF.

The chain employs TRBV27 and TRBJ2-4; the D gene could be TRBD1 or TRBD2 (5 bases each). The ends were cut back, 8 bases at V and 7 bases at J, with 18 bases in the middle. Germline V gene data show CDR1 as MNHEY and CDR2 as SMNVEV (reference sequence). The length of the CDR3 is 14 residues. The CDR3 reads CASALLGRGNIQYF. The CDR3 region has the DNA TGTGCCAGCGCTCTCTTGGGACGGGGCAACATTCAGTACTTC.

V is TRBV9 and J is TRBJ1-2; 8 bases fit TRBD1. V shed 6 bases, J shed 8 bases, and the junction held 9 bases outside the gene matches. CDR1 and CDR2 (germline): SGDLS, YYNGEE. The CDR3 spans 13 residues. In DNA form, the CDR3 reads TGTGCCAGCAACGCGCAGGGGGCAGGCGGCTACACCTTC. Protein product: CASNAQGAGGYTF.

This clone was counted only a few times. The J gene is TRBJ1-1, the V gene TRBV13, with no clear D. CDR3 length equals 13 residues. The germline gives CDR1 PRHDT, CDR2 FYEKMQ (reference sequence). Trimming pared 6 bases from V and 1 base from J, leaving 9 bases between. This CDR3 reads CASSPRENTEAFF. Here the CDR3 DNA reads TGTGCCAGCAGTCCGAGAGAGAACACTGAAGCTTTCTTT.

The chain has TRBV2 and TRBJ2-5, with D maybe TRBD2 (5 bases). Between the trimmed V and J ends, which lost 7 bases and 2 bases, there was a span of 8 bases. This CDR3 is built from 12 residues. Looked up from germline, CDR1 is SNHLY and CDR2 is FYNNEI. The CDR3 bases are TGTGCCAGCACGGACTTTCAAGAGACCCAGTACTTC. Encoded protein: CASTDFQETQYF.

The chain is built from TRBV7-2 and TRBJ1-5; TRBD1 is a possible D gene (6 bases). CDR3 length equals 16 residues. V lost 5 bases, J lost 6 bases, and 20 bases lay in between. Looked up from germline, CDR1 is SGHTA and CDR2 is FQGNSA. The DNA of the CDR3 is TGTGCCAGCAGCACAGGGAGTCATCGGGGGGGTCAGCCCCAGCATTTT. This translates into CASSTGSHRGGQPQHF.

V gene TRBV2 combines with J gene TRBJ2-3; D is possibly TRBD2 (6 bases). Germline CDR1 and CDR2: SNHLY and FYNNEI. V was shortened by 0 bases and J by 1 base, with 11 bases between the two germline ends. This CDR3 region has 16 residues. The CDR3 nucleotides read TGTGCCAGCAGTGAAGCAACCCAGCGGGGCACAGATACGCAGTATTTT. Its protein is CASSEATQRGTDTQYF.